The 28 T cell receptor beta chains listed next were all sequenced from one sample in a study of cytomegalovirus exposure and HLA in healthy donors. Generated by immunoSEQ multiplex PCR, the TCRdb table keeps only in-frame clones and is missing some. Of about 150,000 clones listed, 75% to 90% were seen once; the top ten hold approximately 20%. Sequencing input: PBMCs. The receptors stem from a man between 18 and 35 years old in good health and CMV-seropositive.

The chain employs TRBV7-3 and TRBJ2-2; D is unresolved. V gave up 4 bases and J gave up 4 bases, with 16 bases separating them. This CDR3 has 16 residues. CDR1 and CDR2 (germline): SGHTA, FQGTGA. CDR3 protein: CASSSESNQITGELFF. The CDR3 nucleotides are TGTGCCAGCAGCTCTGAGTCGAATCAAATCACCGGGGAGCTGTTTTTT.

The chain is built from TRBV18 and TRBJ2-1, with TRBD2 matching 12 bases. The CDR3 extends over 16 amino acids. CDR1 KGHSH and CDR2 LQKENI come from the germline V gene. Losses at the gene ends were 1 base for V and 10 bases for J; bases not matched to a gene: 8. The CDR3: CASSPRASGGAGEQFF. The CDR3 DNA sequence: TGTGCCAGCTCACCACGGGCTAGCGGGGGGGCTGGCGAGCAGTTCTTC.

This sequence joins TRBV15 and TRBJ2-7; no definite D call. From germline, CDR1 is LNHNV and CDR2 YYDKDF (reference sequence). V lost 5 bases to trimming and J lost 5 bases, with 13 bases between them. The CDR3 has 13 amino acids. The CDR3 here is CATSSPRYDEQYF. As DNA, the CDR3 is TGTGCCACCAGCTCTCCTAGATACGACGAGCAGTACTTC.

The chain uses TRBV7-9 and TRBJ1-2, with a weak D call TRBD1 (6 bases). The CDR3 runs to 12 residues. The germline V and J ends were trimmed by 8 bases and 5 bases, with 12 bases remaining between them. The germline gives CDR1 SEHNR, CDR2 FQNEAQ (reference sequence). In DNA, the CDR3 is TGTGCCAGCGGCCCCGGACAGTATGGCTACACCTTC. Translated: CASGPGQYGYTF.

This clone was recorded only once. The V call is TRBV9, the J call TRBJ1-1; no definite D call. Germline assignment: CDR1 SGDLS and CDR2 YYNGEE. V lost 4 bases to trimming and J lost 5 bases, with 9 bases between them. The CDR3 loop spans 12 amino acids. This CDR3 reads CASSIGGTEAFF. As DNA, the CDR3 is TGTGCCAGCAGCATCGGAGGAACTGAAGCTTTCTTT.

This clone has a single count. CDR3 nucleotide sequence: TGTGCCAGCAGCTCCCAGGGGGTGGACTATGGCTACACCTTC. This codes for CASSSQGVDYGYTF. The rearrangement uses TRBV5-4 and TRBJ1-2, with TRBD1 identical over 7 bases. The CDR3 spans 14 residues. Trimming took 3 bases from V and 3 from J; bases not matched to a gene: 5. Looked up from germline, CDR1 is SGHNT and CDR2 is YYREEE (reference sequence).

The CDR3 DNA is TGTGCCAGCAGCTCAAAGAGGGGCAATCAGCCCCAGCATTTT. Translating gives CASSSKRGNQPQHF. The chain couples TRBV5-4 to TRBJ1-5; no definite D call. The V gene lost 3 bases and the J gene lost 2 bases, with 9 bases spanning the gap. CDR3 length equals 14 residues. The V gene's germline CDR1 is SGHNT and CDR2 YYREEE (reference sequence). The entire variable domain, with the rest obtained from reference TRBV5-4 and TRBJ1-5, is as follows: ETGVTQSPTHLIKTRGQQVTLRCSSQSGHNTVSWYQQALGQGPQFIFQYYREEENGRGNFPPRFSGLQFPNYSSELNVNALELDDSALYLCASSSKRGNQPQHFGDGTRLSIL.

This clone has only one observation. The chain employs TRBV7-8 and TRBJ1-5; tentatively, D is TRBD1 (5 bases). The CDR3 sequence is 13 residues long. Germline V CDR1 and CDR2: SGHVS, FQNEAQ. Between the trimmed V and J ends, which lost 9 bases and 0 bases, there was a span of 9 bases. Written as DNA, the CDR3 is TGTGCCAGTCAGGGCGCTAGCAATCAGCCCCAGCATTTT. Protein product: CASQGASNQPQHF.

This clone was seen a handful of times. V is TRBV10-2 and J is TRBJ1-5; the match to TRBD1 covers 8 bases. The V gene end was trimmed by 4 bases and the J gene end by 6 bases; junction bases not matched to a gene: 2. The CDR3 spans 13 residues. Germline assignment: CDR1 WSHSY and CDR2 SAAADI. For the CDR3, the DNA is TGCGCCAGCAGTGGGGACAGGAGTCAGCCCCAGCATTTT. This sequence encodes CASSGDRSQPQHF.

V and J are TRBV23-1 and TRBJ2-7; D possibly corresponds to TRBD1 (6 bases). TRBV23-1 is marked as an open reading frame, function uncertain. The CDR3 has 13 residues. V lost 6 bases and J lost 5, with 14 bases in between. CDR3: CASRGRRGDEQYF. In DNA, the CDR3 is TGCGCCAGCAGGGGGCGCAGGGGCGACGAGCAGTACTTC.

Written as DNA, the CDR3 is TGTGCCAGCAGTTACGGCCAGCGGGGGAATGAGCAGTTCTTC. Translation: CASSYGQRGNEQFF. The rearrangement links TRBV6-5 to TRBJ2-1; the match to TRBD2 covers 8 bases. The V and J ends lost 2 bases and 7 bases, in that order; junction bases with no gene match: 4. Looked up from germline, CDR1 is MNHEY and CDR2 is SVGAGI. The CDR3 consists of 14 residues.

The chain employs TRBV7-2 and TRBJ1-1, with 7 bases aligning to TRBD1. The CDR3 loop spans 16 amino acids. The V segment lost 5 bases and the J segment 0 bases; nucleotides outside the gene matches: 9. Germline values: CDR1 SGHTA, CDR2 FQGNSA. The CDR3 reads CASSPDRVTMNTEAFF. Here the CDR3 DNA reads TGTGCCAGCAGCCCCGACAGGGTTACCATGAACACTGAAGCTTTCTTT.

The chain is built from TRBV5-1 and TRBJ1-1; D is uncertain. The CDR3 has 16 amino acids. The germline V and J ends were trimmed by 4 bases and 0 bases, with 16 bases remaining between them. Germline V gene sequence: CDR1 SGHRS, CDR2 YFSETQ. CDR3 in DNA: TGCGCCAGCAGCCTAAAAATACCCGGGGTGAACACTGAAGCTTTCTTT. Encoded protein: CASSLKIPGVNTEAFF.

This clone was detected once. The chain is built from TRBV27 and TRBJ2-7; 7 bases are shared with TRBD2. Trimming removed 4 bases from V and 2 bases from J; junction bases left unmatched: 14. The CDR3 is 17 amino acids. Germline V gives CDR1 MNHEY, CDR2 SMNVEV (reference sequence). CDR3 in amino acids: CASSWRGETSLPYEQYF. CDR3 sequence (DNA): TGTGCCAGCAGTTGGCGAGGGGAGACTAGCCTCCCCTACGAGCAGTACTTC.

The rearrangement links TRBV4-3 to TRBJ2-1; 10 nucleotides align to TRBD2. The CDR3 is made up of 17 amino acids. V shed 3 bases, J shed 0 bases, and the junction held 5 bases outside the gene matches. Germline V gene sequence: CDR1 LGHNA, CDR2 YSLEER. The CDR3, as DNA: TGCGCCAGCAGCCATTTCCCTAGCGGGGGCTCCTACAATGAGCAGTTCTTC. As protein: CASSHFPSGGSYNEQFF.

The chain uses TRBV5-1 and TRBJ2-7, with D maybe TRBD2 (6 bases). The CDR3 has 15 residues. V was shortened by 4 bases and J by 6 bases, with 20 bases between the two germline ends. CDR1 is SGHRS, CDR2 YFSETQ, per germline. CDR3 sequence: CASSLEGLRIAEQYF. The CDR3 coding sequence is TGCGCCAGCAGCCTGGAGGGACTTAGAATCGCCGAGCAGTACTTC.

The V call is TRBV6-1, the J call TRBJ2-1; maybe TRBD2 (5 bases). Between the trimmed V and J ends, which lost 6 bases and 5 bases, there was a span of 17 bases. CDR3 length: 15 amino acids. Looked up from germline, CDR1 is MNHNS and CDR2 is SASEGT. CDR3 sequence: CASREPSGPNNEQFF. For the CDR3, the DNA is TGTGCCAGCAGGGAACCCAGCGGACCGAACAATGAGCAGTTCTTC.

This chain uses TRBV18 with TRBJ2-5; D uncertain. Germline V gene lookup returns CDR1 KGHSH and CDR2 LQKENI. Trimming stripped 6 bases from V and 5 bases from J, with 7 bases between. CDR3 size: 11 residues. In DNA form, the CDR3 reads TGTGCCAGCTCCCTCCGGGAGACCCAGTACTTC. Encoded protein: CASSLRETQYF.

The genes are TRBV7-2 and TRBJ1-3; tentatively, D is TRBD1 (5 bases). The CDR3 consists of 15 residues. Deletions cut 8 bases from V and 0 bases from J, with 14 bases between. Germline V gene sequence: CDR1 SGHTA, CDR2 FQGNSA. The CDR3 spells CASSNRRNSGNTIYF. DNA of the CDR3: TGTGCCAGCTCCAACAGGAGAAACTCTGGAAACACCATATATTTT.

CDR3 in DNA: TGTGCCACCCAACAGGGACCTACCTACGAGCAGTACTTC. It specifies CATQQGPTYEQYF. This chain connects TRBV6-5 to TRBJ2-7; D may be TRBD1 (6 bases). Trimming took off 10 bases at V and 2 bases at J, with 15 bases between the two ends. Germline CDR1 reads MNHEY; CDR2 reads SVGAGI. The CDR3 consists of 13 residues.

The gene calls are TRBV27 and TRBJ2-1, with 10 bases fitting TRBD2. Germline V gene sequence: CDR1 MNHEY, CDR2 SMNVEV (reference sequence). The CDR3 has 14 amino acids. The V and J ends lost 8 bases and 7 bases, in that order; junction bases with no gene match: 8. CDR3 in amino acids: CASHERGGENEQFF. The CDR3 nucleotides read TGTGCCAGCCACGAGCGGGGGGGTGAGAATGAGCAGTTCTTC.

The chain couples TRBV5-1 to TRBJ2-1; a possible D gene is TRBD1 (6 bases). Deletions cut 4 bases from V and 3 bases from J, with 14 bases between. This CDR3 is 15 amino acids long. CDR1 and CDR2 (germline): SGHRS, YFSETQ. CDR3 in DNA: TGCGCCAGCAGCAACGGACAGATAATCTACAATGAGCAGTTCTTC. Protein: CASSNGQIIYNEQFF.

The gene calls are TRBV2 and TRBJ1-2; D possibly corresponds to TRBD1 (6 bases). Germline CDR1 reads SNHLY; CDR2 reads FYNNEI. The CDR3 is made up of 14 amino acids. V lost 0 bases to trimming and J lost 6 bases, with 11 bases between them. For the CDR3, the DNA is TGTGCCAGCAGTGAAGCGGGGGCGACGGATGGCTACACCTTC. This translates into CASSEAGATDGYTF.

V gene TRBV7-6 combines with J gene TRBJ2-1, with TRBD2 identical over 8 bases. Germline V gives CDR1 SGHVS, CDR2 FNYEAQ. V was pared by 0 bases and J by 5 bases, with 9 bases of the junction left unmatched. The CDR3 spans 17 residues. CDR3 sequence: CASSLALIREGHNEQFF. The DNA for the CDR3 is TGTGCCAGCAGCTTAGCGCTAATCCGGGAGGGGCACAATGAGCAGTTCTTC.

This sequence joins TRBV30 and TRBJ2-5; 8 nucleotides agree with TRBD2. CDR1 and CDR2 (germline): GTSNPN, SVGIG (reference sequence). This CDR3 comprises 16 residues. V dropped 0 bases and J dropped 4; count of bases not matched to a gene: 10. CDR3 residues: CAWSVSGSMLGETQYF. CDR3 sequence (DNA): TGTGCCTGGAGTGTGAGCGGGAGTATGTTGGGAGAGACCCAGTACTTC.

V and J are TRBV7-2 and TRBJ1-2; D is unresolved. Trimming shortened V by 0 bases and J by 4 bases, and 15 bases separated the two germline ends. The germline CDR1 and CDR2 sequences are SGHTA and FQGNSA. This CDR3 region has 16 residues. Here the CDR3 reads CASSLASAAGSYGYTF. For the CDR3, the DNA is TGTGCCAGCAGCTTAGCGTCAGCAGCCGGGAGCTATGGCTACACCTTC.

This sequence joins TRBV7-9 and TRBJ2-5; TRBD2 is a possible D gene (6 bases). V shed 1 base and J shed 2 bases, with 8 bases lying between them. The germline gives CDR1 SEHNR, CDR2 FQNEAQ (reference sequence). The CDR3 runs 14 residues. CDR3 region: CASSLGGRQETQYF. The CDR3 DNA reads TGTGCCAGCAGCTTAGGTGGGAGGCAAGAGACCCAGTACTTC.

V is TRBV5-1 and J is TRBJ2-7, with TRBD2 as a possible D gene (5 bases). The CDR3 extends over 16 amino acids. The V gene's germline CDR1 is SGHRS and CDR2 YFSETQ. The V end lost 0 bases, the J end lost 3 bases, and 16 bases lay between the germline ends. The CDR3 reads CASSLEGEEGDYEQYF. The DNA for the CDR3 is TGCGCCAGCAGCTTGGAGGGAGAAGAAGGTGACTACGAGCAGTACTTC.